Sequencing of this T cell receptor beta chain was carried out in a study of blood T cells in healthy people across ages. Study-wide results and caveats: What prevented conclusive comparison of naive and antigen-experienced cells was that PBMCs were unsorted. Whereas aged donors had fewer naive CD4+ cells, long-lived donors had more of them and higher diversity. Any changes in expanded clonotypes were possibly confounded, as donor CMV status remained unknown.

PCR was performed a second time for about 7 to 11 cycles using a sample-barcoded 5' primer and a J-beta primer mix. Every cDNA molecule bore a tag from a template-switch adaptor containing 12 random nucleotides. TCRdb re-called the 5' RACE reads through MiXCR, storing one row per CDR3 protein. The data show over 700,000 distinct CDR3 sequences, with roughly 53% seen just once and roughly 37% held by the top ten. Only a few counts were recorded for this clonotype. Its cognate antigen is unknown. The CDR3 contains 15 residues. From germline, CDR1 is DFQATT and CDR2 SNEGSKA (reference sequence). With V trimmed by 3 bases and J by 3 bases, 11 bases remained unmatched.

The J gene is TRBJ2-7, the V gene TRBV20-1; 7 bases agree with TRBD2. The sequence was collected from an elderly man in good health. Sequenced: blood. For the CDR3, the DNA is TGCAGTGCTAGCTCGGGGCTAGCGGAAGTCTACGAGCAGTACTTC. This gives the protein CSASSGLAEVYEQYF.